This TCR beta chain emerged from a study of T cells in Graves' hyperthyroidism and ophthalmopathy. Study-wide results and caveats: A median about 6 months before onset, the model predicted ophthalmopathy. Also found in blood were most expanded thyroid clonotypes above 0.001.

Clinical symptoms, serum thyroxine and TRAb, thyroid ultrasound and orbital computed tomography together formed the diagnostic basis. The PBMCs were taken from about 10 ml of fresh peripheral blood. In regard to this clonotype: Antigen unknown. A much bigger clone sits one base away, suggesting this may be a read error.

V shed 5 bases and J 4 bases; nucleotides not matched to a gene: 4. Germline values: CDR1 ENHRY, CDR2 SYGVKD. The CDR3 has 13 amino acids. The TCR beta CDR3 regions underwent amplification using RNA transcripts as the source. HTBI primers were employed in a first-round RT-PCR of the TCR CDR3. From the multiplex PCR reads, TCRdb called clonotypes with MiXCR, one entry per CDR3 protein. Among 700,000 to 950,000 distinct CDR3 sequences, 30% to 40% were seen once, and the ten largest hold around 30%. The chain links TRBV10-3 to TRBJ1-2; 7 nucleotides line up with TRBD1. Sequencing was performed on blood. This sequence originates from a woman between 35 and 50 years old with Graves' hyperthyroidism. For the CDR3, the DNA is TGTGCCATCAGTATACGACAGGGCTATGGCTACACCTTC. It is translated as CAISIRQGYGYTF.